These 30 T cell receptor beta chains were all obtained from the same sample, sequenced in a study of T cell responses to AZD1222 COVID-19 vaccine. Assay used: immunoSEQ multiplex PCR; TCRdb lists only in-frame clones, some missing. The sample includes some 170,000 clones, 92% of them seen just once. The sample here was peripheral blood, taken on day 0 of MenACWY control vaccination. These receptors were collected from an adult in good health.

The genes are TRBV5-8 and TRBJ1-1; D is uncertain. Looked up from germline, CDR1 is SGHTS and CDR2 is YDEGEE. The germline V and J ends were trimmed by 4 bases and 3 bases, with 16 bases remaining between them. This CDR3 region has 15 residues. This CDR3 is CASSPTNYIDTEAFF. The CDR3 region has the DNA TGTGCCAGCAGCCCCACGAATTACATCGACACTGAAGCTTTCTTT.

This chain joins TRBV9 and TRBJ2-7; 8 bases are a match to TRBD2. J lost 2 bases, V lost 4 bases, and 8 bases had no gene match. Germline V CDR1 and CDR2: SGDLS, YYNGEE. The CDR3 is 15 residues long. The CDR3 protein is CASSLGGLGAYEQYF. Written as DNA, the CDR3 is TGTGCCAGCAGCCTAGGGGGACTAGGGGCCTACGAGCAGTACTTC.

The gene calls are TRBV9 and TRBJ2-7, with 13 positions matching TRBD2. J lost 6 bases, V lost 2 bases, and 5 bases had no gene match. The CDR3 runs to 15 residues. The germline V gene has CDR1 SGDLS and CDR2 YYNGEE. The CDR3 spells CASSVAGLAGTEQYF. The DNA of the CDR3 is TGTGCCAGCAGCGTGGCGGGACTAGCGGGAACCGAGCAGTACTTC.

This clone came up once. J is TRBJ1-2 and V is TRBV9; 7 bases agree with TRBD1. The V gene end was trimmed by 6 bases and the J gene end by 2 bases; junction bases not matched to a gene: 10. The CDR3 extends over 15 amino acids. Looked up from germline, CDR1 is SGDLS and CDR2 is YYNGEE. The CDR3: CASTPSTGKNYGYTF. The CDR3 nucleotides read TGTGCCAGCACCCCCTCGACAGGGAAAAACTATGGCTACACCTTC.

The rearrangement links TRBV30 to TRBJ1-5; the D is unclear. Trimming shortened V by 2 bases and J by 4 bases, and 9 bases separated the two germline ends. CDR1 is GTSNPN, CDR2 SVGIG, per germline (reference sequence). CDR3 length equals 13 residues. CDR3: CAWSQGPNQPQHF. CDR3 nucleotides: TGTGCCTGGAGTCAAGGACCGAATCAGCCCCAGCATTTT.

The chain has TRBV4-2 and TRBJ1-2, with a tentative D call TRBD1 (6 bases). The CDR3 contains 16 residues. The V end was cut by 1 base, the J end by 0 bases, with 12 bases between. Germline loops: CDR1 LGHNA, CDR2 YNFKEQ. The CDR3 reads CASSQVTGPANYGYTF. The CDR3 coding sequence is TGTGCCAGCAGCCAAGTGACAGGACCGGCTAACTATGGCTACACCTTC.

This clone was counted a single time. The chain recombines TRBV6-5 with TRBJ1-2; 9 bases align to TRBD1. Per germline, CDR1 MNHEY and CDR2 SVGAGI. There are 15 residues in the CDR3. V shed 5 bases and J 0 bases; nucleotides not matched to a gene: 4. In DNA form, the CDR3 reads TGTGCCAGCAGTCTACGACAGGGGGCTAACTATGGCTACACCTTC. It is translated as CASSLRQGANYGYTF.

The chain carries TRBV7-9 and TRBJ1-5; the D gene is possibly TRBD1 (5 bases). The CDR3 contains 17 residues. CDR1 is SEHNR, CDR2 FQNEAQ, per germline (reference sequence). The V end was cut by 7 bases, the J end by 0 bases, with 19 bases between. CDR3 nucleotide sequence: TGTGCCAGCACCCAAGCACGGGAGGGGATTAGCAATCAGCCCCAGCATTTT. The encoded protein is CASTQAREGISNQPQHF. Combining the CDR3 with reference TRBV7-9 and TRBJ1-5 gives the whole variable domain DTGVSQNPRHKITKRGQNVTFRCDPISEHNRLYWYRQTLGQGPEFLTYFQNEAQLEKSRLLSDRFSAERPKGSFSTLEIQRTEQGDSAMYLCASTQAREGISNQPQHFGDGTRLSIL.

The rearrangement joins TRBV5-1 to TRBJ1-4, with 7 bases matching TRBD1. The CDR3 extends over 15 amino acids. V was pared by 4 bases and J by 0 bases, with 3 bases of the junction left unmatched. Germline V gene lookup returns CDR1 SGHRS and CDR2 YFSETQ. The CDR3 DNA reads TGCGCCAGCAGCGAAGGGACAGCAACTAATGAAAAACTGTTTTTT. Encoded protein: CASSEGTATNEKLFF.

This sequence joins TRBV29-1 and TRBJ2-3, with D possibly called TRBD1 or TRBD2 (5 bases each). Per the germline V gene, CDR1 is SQVTM and CDR2 is ANQGSEA. V gave up 6 bases and J gave up 2 bases, with 15 bases separating them. The CDR3 length is 14 residues. CDR3 coding DNA: TGCAGCGTGGCCGAGGGGACCCTCACAGATACGCAGTATTTT. Protein sequence: CSVAEGTLTDTQYF.

This chain uses TRBV6-5 with TRBJ2-7, with 13 bases aligning to TRBD2. V shed 7 bases, J shed 6 bases, and the junction held 3 bases outside the gene matches. The germline V gene encodes CDR1 MNHEY and CDR2 SVGAGI. The CDR3 is 13 amino acids. The CDR3 nucleotides read TGTGCCAGCACCGGACTAGCGGGAGCCGAGCAGTACTTC. Translation gives CASTGLAGAEQYF.

This CDR3 is CATSSPSDRGTEAFF. The CDR3 DNA sequence: TGTGCCACCAGCTCTCCCTCGGACAGGGGAACTGAAGCTTTCTTT. The V gene is TRBV15, the J gene TRBJ1-1; 9 nucleotides line up with TRBD1. This CDR3 spans 15 amino acids. Trimming cost V 5 bases and J 5 bases; bases outside gene matches: 9. Germline CDR1 is LNHNV and CDR2 is YYDKDF (reference sequence). Drawing the rest from reference TRBV15 and TRBJ1-1, the complete variable domain is DAMVIQNPRYQVTQFGKPVTLSCSQTLNHNVMYWYQQKSSQAPKLLFHYYDKDFNNEADTPDNFQSRRPNTSFCFLDIRSPGLGDTAMYLCATSSPSDRGTEAFFGQGTRLTVV.

This chain uses TRBV7-3 with TRBJ2-2; D is possibly TRBD1 (5 bases). There are 14 residues in the CDR3. Germline V gene sequence: CDR1 SGHTA, CDR2 FQGTGA. V lost 4 bases to trimming and J lost 6 bases, with 12 bases between them. The CDR3 nucleotides are TGTGCCAGCAGCTCGAATCAGGGTCCCGGGGAGCTGTTTTTT. This sequence encodes CASSSNQGPGELFF. Variable domain in full (rest from reference TRBV7-3 and TRBJ2-2): GAGVSQTPSNKVTEKGKYVELRCDPISGHTALYWYRQSLGQGPEFLIYFQGTGAADDSGLPNDRFFAVRPEGSVSTLKIQRTERGDSAVYLCASSSNQGPGELFFGEGSRLTVL.

The chain couples TRBV10-3 to TRBJ1-2, with D hard to call. CDR1 is ENHRY and CDR2 is SYGVKD in the germline V gene. CDR3 length: 12 residues. V was cut by 3 bases and J by 8 bases, with 10 bases left in between. CDR3 sequence reads: CAISDQFEGYTF. CDR3 in DNA: TGTGCCATCAGTGATCAGTTCGAGGGCTACACCTTC.

Only one count was recorded for this clone. The CDR3 loop reads CASSPRVGGENTEAFF. The CDR3 DNA follows: TGCGCCAGCAGCCCGCGGGTAGGGGGCGAGAACACTGAAGCTTTCTTT. The chain links TRBV5-1 to TRBJ1-1; TRBD1 agrees at 7 bases. There are 16 residues in the CDR3. J gave up 1 base and V 4 bases, and 10 bases lay outside the gene matches. CDR1 and CDR2 from the germline V gene are SGHRS and YFSETQ. Supplemented by reference TRBV5-1 and TRBJ1-1, the full variable domain reads KAGVTQTPRYLIKTRGQQVTLSCSPISGHRSVSWYQQTPGQGLQFLFEYFSETQRNKGNFPGRFSGRQFSNSRSEMNVSTLELGDSALYLCASSPRVGGENTEAFFGQGTRLTVV.

This chain connects TRBV15 to TRBJ2-5; D is unclear. This CDR3 contains 14 residues. Germline values: CDR1 LNHNV, CDR2 YYDKDF (reference sequence). Trimming cost V 0 bases and J 1 base, with 6 bases left between them. The CDR3 DNA follows: TGTGCCACCAGCAGAGAGGGCCCCCAAGAGACCCAGTACTTC. It is translated as CATSREGPQETQYF.

The chain joins TRBV7-9 to TRBJ2-7; TRBD1 matches at 7 bases. Germline loops: CDR1 SEHNR, CDR2 FQNEAQ (reference sequence). V was clipped by 4 bases and J by 6 bases; unmatched bases: 24. CDR3 length: 19 residues. The CDR3 reads CASSSPRPLTGDTPGEQYF. In DNA form, the CDR3 reads TGTGCCAGCAGCTCCCCGAGGCCTCTAACAGGGGACACCCCCGGCGAGCAGTACTTC.

The chain has TRBV30 and TRBJ2-3; D is possibly TRBD1 (6 bases). Looked up from germline, CDR1 is GTSNPN and CDR2 is SVGIG (reference sequence). The CDR3 sequence is 12 residues long. Deletions cut 5 bases from V and 4 bases from J, with 10 bases between. CDR3 nucleotide sequence: TGTGCCTGGGGACAGTTTGCAGATACGCAGTATTTT. It specifies CAWGQFADTQYF.

The chain is built from TRBV5-6 and TRBJ1-6, with TRBD1 matching 7 bases. With 4 bases clipped from V and 9 bases from J, the junction kept 7 bases outside the gene matches. The V gene's germline CDR1 is SGHDT and CDR2 YYEEEE. The CDR3 is 14 residues long. As DNA, the CDR3 is TGTGCCAGCAGCCTGGAGGGGGCCATTTCACCCCTCCACTTT. It codes for CASSLEGAISPLHF.

The chain carries TRBV6-5 and TRBJ2-3; the D is unclear. Germline V lookup: CDR1 MNHEY, CDR2 SVGAGI. The CDR3 consists of 13 residues. V lost 6 bases and J lost 0, with 7 bases in between. The CDR3 loop is CASRIVSTDTQYF. In nucleotides, the CDR3 is TGTGCCAGCAGGATAGTAAGCACAGATACGCAGTATTTT.

With regard to this clone: This sample also contains other DNA sequences that code for the same CDR3. This chain connects TRBV20-1 to TRBJ2-5; D unresolved. Germline CDR1 and CDR2: DFQATT and SNEGSKA (reference sequence). The CDR3 is made up of 11 amino acids. Trimming took off 1 base at V and 5 bases at J, with 5 bases between the two ends. The DNA of the CDR3 is TGCAGTGCTAGAGTGGGGGAGACCCAGTACTTC. Translating it yields CSARVGETQYF.

This clone was seen a single time. In DNA, the CDR3 is TGTGCCAGCAGCGCCGGGATATACACTGAAGCTTTCTTT. Translation: CASSAGIYTEAFF. The chain joins TRBV9 to TRBJ1-1; no clear D gene. Trimming removed 3 bases at V and 3 bases at J, with 9 bases between. Germline CDR1 SGDLS, CDR2 YYNGEE. The length of the CDR3 is 13 residues.

This chain uses TRBV7-9 with TRBJ2-7, with a tentative D call TRBD2 (6 bases). The CDR3 runs 13 residues. Germline values: CDR1 SEHNR, CDR2 FQNEAQ (reference sequence). Deletions cut 3 bases from V and 12 bases from J, with 18 bases between. Written as DNA, the CDR3 is TGTGCCAGCAGCTTTCGGGGTTCCGGGGGACCGTACTTC. It translates to CASSFRGSGGPYF. The whole variable domain, remainder taken from reference TRBV7-9 and TRBJ2-7, is DTGVSQNPRHKITKRGQNVTFRCDPISEHNRLYWYRQTLGQGPEFLTYFQNEAQLEKSRLLSDRFSAERPKGSFSTLEIQRTEQGDSAMYLCASSFRGSGGPYFGPGTRLTVT.

V is TRBV7-9 and J is TRBJ2-7, with a weak D call TRBD1 (6 bases). CDR3 length: 14 amino acids. Between the trimmed V and J ends, which lost 1 base and 4 bases, there was a span of 11 bases. The germline V gene has CDR1 SEHNR and CDR2 FQNEAQ (reference sequence). Here the CDR3 DNA reads TGTGCCAGCAGCTTAGTACAGGGTGGATACGAGCAGTACTTC. This sequence encodes CASSLVQGGYEQYF. The whole variable domain, remainder taken from reference TRBV7-9 and TRBJ2-7, is DTGVSQNPRHKITKRGQNVTFRCDPISEHNRLYWYRQTLGQGPEFLTYFQNEAQLEKSRLLSDRFSAERPKGSFSTLEIQRTEQGDSAMYLCASSLVQGGYEQYFGPGTRLTVT.

This rearrangement joins TRBV2 to TRBJ1-6; D unresolved. V lost 8 bases to trimming and J lost 10 bases, with 21 bases between them. The CDR3 consists of 15 residues. Germline V gives CDR1 SNHLY, CDR2 FYNNEI. For the CDR3, the DNA is TGTGCCAGCCGGAATTTCCGTACGGTTGAGTCACCCCTCCACTTT. It yields the protein CASRNFRTVESPLHF.

The chain has TRBV6-5 and TRBJ2-2; D ambiguous. Looked up from germline, CDR1 is MNHEY and CDR2 is SVGAGI. The CDR3 runs to 14 residues. Deletions cut 7 bases from V and 1 base from J, with 10 bases between. The CDR3 here is CASTVSVNTGELFF. As DNA, the CDR3 is TGTGCCAGCACCGTAAGCGTGAACACCGGGGAGCTGTTTTTT.

This clone appeared a single time. The chain is built from TRBV4-3 and TRBJ2-2, with TRBD2 matching over 15 bases. This CDR3 has 18 residues. Per germline, CDR1 LGHNA and CDR2 YSLEER. The junction had 4 bases not matched to a gene; V was cut back by 4 bases and J by 1 base. The CDR3 region is CASSPGLAGGENTGELFF. For the CDR3, the DNA is TGCGCCAGCAGCCCAGGACTAGCGGGAGGGGAGAACACCGGGGAGCTGTTTTTT.

This sequence joins TRBV15 and TRBJ2-7; D might be TRBD1 (5 bases). The CDR3 consists of 15 residues. The V gene lost 1 base and the J gene lost 5 bases, with 15 bases spanning the gap. Germline V gene lookup returns CDR1 LNHNV and CDR2 YYDKDF (reference sequence). Here the CDR3 reads CATSRAGREAHEQYF. CDR3 DNA: TGTGCCACCAGCAGAGCCGGCAGGGAAGCCCACGAGCAGTACTTC.

The chain combines TRBV5-5 with TRBJ2-7; TRBD1 or TRBD2 may be the D gene (5 bases each). Germline lookup yields CDR1 SGHKS and CDR2 YYEKEE (reference sequence). The CDR3 spans 16 residues. Deletions cut 4 bases from V and 0 bases from J, with 17 bases between. CDR3 sequence reads: CASSPRSGGSSYEQYF. The CDR3 DNA follows: TGTGCCAGCAGCCCGAGATCTGGGGGTAGCTCCTACGAGCAGTACTTC.

The genes are TRBV3-1 (or the pseudogene TRBV3-2) and TRBJ2-7; weak D call: TRBD1 (6 bases). Per the germline V gene, CDR1 is LGHDT and CDR2 is YNNKEL (reference sequence). V dropped 4 bases and J dropped 0 bases, with 10 bases sitting between them. The CDR3 contains 14 residues. For the CDR3, the DNA is TGTGCCAGCAGCCGTGACAGGTTCTCCTACGAGCAGTACTTC. Protein: CASSRDRFSYEQYF.